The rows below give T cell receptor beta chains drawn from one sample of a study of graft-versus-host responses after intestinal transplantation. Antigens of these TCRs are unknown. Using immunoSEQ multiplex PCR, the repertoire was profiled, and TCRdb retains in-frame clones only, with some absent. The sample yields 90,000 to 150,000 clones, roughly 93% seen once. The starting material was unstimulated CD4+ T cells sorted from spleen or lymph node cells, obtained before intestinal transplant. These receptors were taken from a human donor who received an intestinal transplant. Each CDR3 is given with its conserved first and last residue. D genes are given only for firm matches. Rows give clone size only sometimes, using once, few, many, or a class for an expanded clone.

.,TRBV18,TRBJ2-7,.,TGTGCCAGCTCACCACTCGGACACATCTACGAGCAGTACTTC,CASSPLGHIYEQYF
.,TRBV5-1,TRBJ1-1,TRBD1,TGCGCCAGCAGCTTGGCCCTCAGGGGGCGCGGAGACACTGAAGCTTTCTTT,CASSLALRGRGDTEAFF
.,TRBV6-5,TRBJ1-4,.,TGTGCCAGCGGGGACGGACTTAATGAAAAACTGTTTTTT,CASGDGLNEKLFF
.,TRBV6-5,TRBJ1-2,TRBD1,TGTGCCAGCAAGCGGGGACAGCCGAGTAACTATGGCTACACCTTC,CASKRGQPSNYGYTF
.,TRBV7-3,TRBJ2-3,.,TGTGCCAGCAGCCCTAAACCATACGGGACCACCGGCACAGATACGCAGTATTTT,CASSPKPYGTTGTDTQYF
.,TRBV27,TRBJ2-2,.,TGTGCCAGCAGTCGCCAAACCCCGTGGGGCGGGGAGCTGTTTTTT,CASSRQTPWGGELFF
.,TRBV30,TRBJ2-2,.,TGTGCCTGGAGCGGGAATCTTAACACCGGGGAGCTGTTTTTT,CAWSGNLNTGELFF
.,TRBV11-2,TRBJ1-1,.,TGTGCCAGCAGCTTAATCGGGGAGAACACTGAAGCTTTCTTT,CASSLIGENTEAFF
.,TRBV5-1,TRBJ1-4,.,TGCGCCAGCAGCTTATCTGTTACTAATGAAAAACTGTTTTTT,CASSLSVTNEKLFF
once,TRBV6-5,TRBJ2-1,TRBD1,TGTGCCAGCAGTTTCCAGGGGGCAGGGTACAATGAGCAGTTCTTC,CASSFQGAGYNEQFF
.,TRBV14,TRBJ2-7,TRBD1,TGTGCCAGCAGCCAAGGCTGGGACAGGGGATCCTACGAGCAGTACTTC,CASSQGWDRGSYEQYF
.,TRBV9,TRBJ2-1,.,TGTGCCAGCAGTCTAGGGTATGAGCAGTTCTTC,CASSLGYEQFF
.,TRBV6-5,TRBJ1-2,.,TGTGCCAGCAGTTACTCGTACAGTAACTATGGCTACACCTTC,CASSYSYSNYGYTF
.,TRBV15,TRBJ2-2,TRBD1,TGTGCCACTACCCGGGACAGGGGTATCACCGGGGAGCTGTTTTTT,CATTRDRGITGELFF
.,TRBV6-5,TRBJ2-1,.,TGTGCCAGCAACCGACAGCCCTCTTACAATGAGCAGTTCTTC,CASNRQPSYNEQFF
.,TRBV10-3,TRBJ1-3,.,TGTGCCATCAGCCCAAGGGTAAACACCATATATTTT,CAISPRVNTIYF
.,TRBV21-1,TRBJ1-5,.,TGTGCCAGCAGCCCAGGTTCAGGCCCTCGCAATCAGCCCCAGCATTTT,CASSPGSGPRNQPQHF
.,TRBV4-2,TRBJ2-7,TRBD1,TGTGCCAGCAGCGTCCGGGACAGGGACTACGAGCAGTACTTC,CASSVRDRDYEQYF
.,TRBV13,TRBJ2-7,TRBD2,TGTGCCAGCAGCTTAGGGAAAGGACTAGCGGGAGGATGGTCCTACGAGCAGTACTTC,CASSLGKGLAGGWSYEQYF
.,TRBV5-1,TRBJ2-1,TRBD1,TGCGCCAGCAGAGGGGGCAACAATGAGCAGTTCTTC,CASRGGNNEQFF
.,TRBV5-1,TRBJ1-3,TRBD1,TGCGCCAGCAGACCGGACAGGGTCTCTGGAAACACCATATATTTT,CASRPDRVSGNTIYF
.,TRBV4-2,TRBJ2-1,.,TGTGCCAGCAGCCAAGATAGGGGACTTAGGTTCTTC,CASSQDRGLRFF
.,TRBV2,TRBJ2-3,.,TGTGCCAGCAGTTCCGGGGGCTATACGCAGTATTTT,CASSSGGYTQYF
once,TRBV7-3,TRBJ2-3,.,TGTGCCAGCAGCCACGGGGGGGGACAGGGCACAGATACGCAGTATTTT,CASSHGGGQGTDTQYF
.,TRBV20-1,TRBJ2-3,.,TGCAGTGCTAACCGGAGGGATACGCAGTATTTT,CSANRRDTQYF
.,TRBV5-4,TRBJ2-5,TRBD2,TGTGCCAGCAGCTTTCTATTGACTAGCGGGATCCAAGAGACCCAGTACTTC,CASSFLLTSGIQETQYF
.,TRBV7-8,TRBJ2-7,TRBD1,TGTGCCAGCAGAATAGCCCGGGACAGCGTCTCCTACGAGCAGTACTTC,CASRIARDSVSYEQYF
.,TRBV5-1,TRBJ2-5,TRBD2,TGCGCCAGCAGCCCCGGACTAGCGGGAGGAGGGGAGACCCAGTACTTC,CASSPGLAGGGETQYF
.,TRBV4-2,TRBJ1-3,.,TGTGCCAGCAGCCAAGAAGGCGGGACCTCTGGAAACACCATATATTTT,CASSQEGGTSGNTIYF
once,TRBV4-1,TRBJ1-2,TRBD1,TGCGCCAGCACCTTCAGCCGGGACAGAGATGGCTACACCTTC,CASTFSRDRDGYTF
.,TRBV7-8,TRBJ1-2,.,TGTGCCAGCAGCTTACAGGGGCAGTCCTATGGCTACACCTTC,CASSLQGQSYGYTF
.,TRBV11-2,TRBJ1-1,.,TGTGCCAGCAGCCAAAACGGGGTATTTACTGAAGCTTTCTTT,CASSQNGVFTEAFF
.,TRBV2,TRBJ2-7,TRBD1,TGTGCCAGCAGATCGGACAGGGGACCCTACGAGCAGTACTTC,CASRSDRGPYEQYF
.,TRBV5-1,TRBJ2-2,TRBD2,TGCGCCAGCAGCAGCACTAGCGGTAACACCGGGGAGCTGTTTTTT,CASSSTSGNTGELFF
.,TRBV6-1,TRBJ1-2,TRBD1,TGTGCCAGCAGTGGGGACAGGGTGGATGGCTACACCTTC,CASSGDRVDGYTF
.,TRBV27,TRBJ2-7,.,TGTGCCAGCAGTACCGGTTTGGGGTCCCTCTACGAGCAGTACTTC,CASSTGLGSLYEQYF
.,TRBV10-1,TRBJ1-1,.,TGCGCCAGCAGTGAAGACCCGGTGGCCGAAGCTTTCTTT,CASSEDPVAEAFF
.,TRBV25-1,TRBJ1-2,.,TGTGCCAGCAGTGAATATATCCATGGCTACACCTTC,CASSEYIHGYTF
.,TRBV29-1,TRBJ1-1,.,TGCAGCGTTGGTAATTTACCGACGAACACTGAAGCTTTCTTT,CSVGNLPTNTEAFF
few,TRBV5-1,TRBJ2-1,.,TGCGCCAGCAGCTCGGGACTTTCCTACAATGAGCAGTTCTTC,CASSSGLSYNEQFF
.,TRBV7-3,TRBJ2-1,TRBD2,TGTGCCAGCAGCCTCAGCGGGGAGGGCCGTTTTGAGCAGTTCTTC,CASSLSGEGRFEQFF
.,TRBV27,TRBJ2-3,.,TGTGCCAGCATGAGACGTCCCCCCACAGATACGCAGTATTTT,CASMRRPPTDTQYF
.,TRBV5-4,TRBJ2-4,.,TGTGCCAGCAGCTACCCCGACTTGAAAAACATTCAGTACTTC,CASSYPDLKNIQYF
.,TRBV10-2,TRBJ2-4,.,TGCGCCAGCAGTTTTCCCCTAGGAGCCAAAAACATTCAGTACTTC,CASSFPLGAKNIQYF
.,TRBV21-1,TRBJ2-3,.,TGTGCCAGCAGGGGGACAGGGCCAGATACGCAGTATTTT,CASRGTGPDTQYF
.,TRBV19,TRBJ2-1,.,TGTGCCACCCTCCCCGGCGGATCCTACAATGAGCAGTTCTTC,CATLPGGSYNEQFF
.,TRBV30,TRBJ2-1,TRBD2,TGTGCCTGGAGCTCGGGACTAGCGGTTGCCAATGAGCAGTTCTTC,CAWSSGLAVANEQFF
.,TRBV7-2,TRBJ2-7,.,TGTGCCAGCAGCTTACGGGGTTTGCGCGAGCAGTACTTC,CASSLRGLREQYF
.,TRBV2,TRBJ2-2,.,TGTGCCAGCAGTGAAGAACTCGCAGTGGGTACGCTGTTTTTT,CASSEELAVGTLFF
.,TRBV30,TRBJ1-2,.,TGTGCCTGGAGGACAGCTCCAGGCTACACCTTC,CAWRTAPGYTF
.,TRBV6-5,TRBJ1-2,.,TGTGCCAGCAGTCCCCTTGGACAGCCCGCGACTCTCTTC,CASSPLGQPATLF
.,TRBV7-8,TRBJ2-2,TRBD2,TGTGCCAGCAGCGTGCGACTAGCGGGAGCCAAAACGAACACCGGGGAGCTGTTTTTT,CASSVRLAGAKTNTGELFF
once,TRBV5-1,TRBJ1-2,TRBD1,TGCGCCAGCAGCTTGGTGGCCAGGGGGGACTATGGCTACACCTTC,CASSLVARGDYGYTF
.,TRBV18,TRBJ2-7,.,TGTGCCAGCTCACCTTTGGACAACTCCTACGAGCAGTACTTC,CASSPLDNSYEQYF
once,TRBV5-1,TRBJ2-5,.,TGCGCCAGCAGAATAGGGGAGGCAGGTCACTTACAAGAGACCCAGTACTTC,CASRIGEAGHLQETQYF
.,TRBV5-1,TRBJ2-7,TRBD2,TGCGCCAGCAGCTTGACTAGCGGGTCCTACGAGCAGTACTTC,CASSLTSGSYEQYF
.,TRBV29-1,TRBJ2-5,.,TGCAGCGTTGGTCAGGGGCCGGGGGAGACCCAGTACTTC,CSVGQGPGETQYF